The entry below gives a single TCR beta chain sequence along with its context. The data are from a study of blood T cell repertoires in COVID-19. Study-level background: Acute and convalescent COVID-19 samples came from the United States, Italy and Spain. Sources were T cells, B-cell-depleted T cells, or PBMCs; the material itself was cDNA or gDNA.

Source study methods: Amplification with reference gene primers provided the estimates of nucleated cell counts. Profiling relied on immunoSEQ multiplex PCR, and the TCRdb table lists in-frame clones only, not all of them. The V and J calls and clone size come from that table; D and trimming were worked out from the DNA. The table lists around 450,000 clones, around 89% of them singletons. The sample comprised peripheral blood. The sequence was collected from a woman under 40 with acute or convalescent COVID-19.

The DNA for the CDR3 is TGTGCCAGCAGTATAGGGAGAAGCTCCTACAATGAGCAGTTCTTC. This codes for CASSIGRSSYNEQFF. V usage is TRBV6-2 or TRBV6-3 and J usage is TRBJ2-1; weak D call: TRBD2 (5 bases). The CDR3 sequence is 15 residues long. Deletions cut 5 bases from V and 0 bases from J, with 11 bases between. CDR1 and CDR2 (germline): MNHEY, SVGEGT.